The T cell receptor (beta chain) described here comes from a study of blood T cell repertoires in COVID-19. Trimming cost V 5 bases and J 2 bases, with 18 bases left between them. From germline, CDR1 is SGHTA and CDR2 FQGNSA. This CDR3 is built from 16 residues. Sequencing was performed with immunoSEQ multiplex PCR; in TCRdb, only in-frame clones are kept and a portion is missing. The sample includes under 250,000 clones, approximately 91% seen only once; the top ten take about 0.8%. The receptor comes from a young man with COVID-19, enrolled during active disease. Sequenced sample: peripheral blood. V gene TRBV7-2 combines with J gene TRBJ2-5; D may be TRBD1 (6 bases). CDR3 sequence: CASSARLRGTQETQYF. The CDR3 DNA sequence: TGTGCCAGCAGCGCCCGTTTGAGAGGGACACAAGAGACCCAGTACTTC.